These T cell receptor beta chains were read from a single sample in a study of T cells after yellow fever vaccination. TCRdb ran MiXCR on the 5' RACE reads and lists one entry per CDR3 protein. The sample includes around 310,000 distinct CDR3 sequences, roughly 4.3% of them seen just once. Sequencing was performed on PBMCs, taken 15 days after the yellow fever booster vaccination. Every receptor here comes from a man aged 18 to 30 who received the YFV17D yellow fever vaccine. Both conserved end residues are part of each CDR3. A D gene is named only where the DNA matches it firmly. Not all rows give a size; the values are once, few, many and, for expanded clones, a class.

V gene	clone size	D gene	J gene	CDR3 DNA	CDR3 protein
TRBV20-1	many	NA	TRBJ2-1	TGCAGTGCCACAGGGAACTGGTCCTACAATGAGCAGTTCTTC	CSATGNWSYNEQFF
TRBV28	many	NA	TRBJ2-3	TGTGCCAGCCGACGGGTCACAGATACGCAGTATTTT	CASRRVTDTQYF
TRBV6-1	many	NA	TRBJ2-3	TGTGCCAGCACCGAGGGGGTCACAGATACGCAGTATTTT	CASTEGVTDTQYF
TRBV11-2	many	NA	TRBJ1-6	TGTGCCAGCAGCTTAGTTGGGGGATCCTCCTATAATTCACCCCTCCACTTT	CASSLVGGSSYNSPLHF
TRBV5-1	many	TRBD1	TRBJ1-5	TGCGCCAGCAGCGTGACAGGGGCGGATCAGCCCCAGCATTTT	CASSVTGADQPQHF
TRBV6-5	many	NA	TRBJ1-5	TGTGCCAGCAGTGACGCGGGGTCGGGTCAGCCCCAGCATTTT	CASSDAGSGQPQHF
TRBV7-2	many	TRBD2	TRBJ2-3	TGTGCCAGCAGGAGGACAGCGGGGGGGCATGGAGATACGCAGTATTTT	CASRRTAGGHGDTQYF
TRBV4-3	few	NA	TRBJ1-4	TGCGCCAGCAGCCAAGTTGTTCGGGGGCGAAGAGGAAAACTGTTTTTT	CASSQVVRGRRGKLFF
TRBV5-1	NA	NA	TRBJ2-2	TGCGCCAGCAGCTTGGATGTCGGGGAGCTGTTTTTT	CASSLDVGELFF
TRBV12-3/TRBV12-4	few	NA	TRBJ2-7	TGTGCCAGCAGTTTGACCCCTTCCTACGAGCAGTACTTC	CASSLTPSYEQYF
TRBV12-3/TRBV12-4	many	TRBD1	TRBJ1-1	TGTGCCAGCACCAAAGACAGGGAGGAGAATACTGAAGCTTTCTTT	CASTKDREENTEAFF
TRBV7-2	many	NA	TRBJ1-1	TGTGCCAGCAGCGGGGGACGGATGAACACTGAAGCTTTCTTT	CASSGGRMNTEAFF
TRBV4-3	many	NA	TRBJ1-1	TGCGCCAGCAGCCAAGGGGGCATGAACACTGAAGCTTTCTTT	CASSQGGMNTEAFF
TRBV6-6	NA	TRBD1	TRBJ2-6	TGTGCCAGCAGTCTGACAGGGGAGGACGGGGCCAACGTCCTGACTTTC	CASSLTGEDGANVLTF
TRBV7-2	NA	NA	TRBJ2-5	TGTGCCAGCAGCTTAAGCAGGGGCGGAGAGACCCAGTACTTC	CASSLSRGGETQYF
TRBV7-2	NA	TRBD1	TRBJ2-5	TGTGCCAGCAGCTTAGGGGGACAGCGTGGGGAGACCCAGTACTTC	CASSLGGQRGETQYF
TRBV30	many	NA	TRBJ1-4	TGTGCCGGGACGCGGGGCGGGGGTGAAAAACTGTTTTTT	CAGTRGGGEKLFF
TRBV5-1	few	TRBD1	TRBJ2-3	TGCGCCAGCAGCTGGGGGAACAGGGGGCGCACAGATACGCAGTATTTT	CASSWGNRGRTDTQYF
TRBV4-2	many	NA	TRBJ2-2	TGTGCCAGCAGCCAAGACCCTAGTACAACCGGGGAGCTGTTTTTT	CASSQDPSTTGELFF
TRBV6-5	many	NA	TRBJ1-1	TGTGCCAGCAGCCAGGTTTGGAGTCGCGCCACTGAAGCTTTCTTT	CASSQVWSRATEAFF
TRBV5-1	few	TRBD2	TRBJ2-5	TGCGCCAGCAGCTTGGCCGGCGGGGGGGCCCAAGAGACCCAGTACTTC	CASSLAGGGAQETQYF
TRBV6-1	many	TRBD1	TRBJ1-1	TGTGCCAGCAGTTGGACAGGTGGAGGAATACACACTGAAGCTTTCTTT	CASSWTGGGIHTEAFF
TRBV12-3/TRBV12-4	many	NA	TRBJ2-3	TGTGCCAGCAGTCCTGACACGCAGTATTTT	CASSPDTQYF
TRBV7-9	many	NA	TRBJ1-2	TGTGCCAGCAGCTTTTATACGGGAGACTATGGCTACACCTTC	CASSFYTGDYGYTF
TRBV4-2	NA	NA	TRBJ1-5	TGTGCCAGCAGCCAAGATGATCGGAGGGCGGTTGGTCAGCCCCAGCATTTT	CASSQDDRRAVGQPQHF
TRBV29-1	many	TRBD2	TRBJ2-1	TGCAGCGTGGAACCCGGGACTAGCGGGGGCAATGAGCAGTTCTTC	CSVEPGTSGGNEQFF
TRBV19	NA	NA	TRBJ1-2	TGTGCCAGTAGTATAAACGGATATGGCTACACCTTC	CASSINGYGYTF
TRBV7-2	few	TRBD2	TRBJ2-2	TGTGCCAGCAGCTTATTCGCGGGGGGGCCCACCGGGGAGCTGTTTTTT	CASSLFAGGPTGELFF
TRBV7-8	many	TRBD1	TRBJ2-2	TGTGCCAGCAGCCACCCGGGACAGGGTTCCATCACCGGGGAGCTGTTTTTT	CASSHPGQGSITGELFF
TRBV12-3/TRBV12-4	many	NA	TRBJ2-2	TGTGCCAGCAGTCCATTTAGGGGGACCGGGGAGCTGTTTTTT	CASSPFRGTGELFF
TRBV3-2	many	NA	TRBJ1-3	TGTGCCAGCAGCCCCGACGTGGGACAGGGACCATCTGGAAACACCATATATTTT	CASSPDVGQGPSGNTIYF
TRBV7-2	many	NA	TRBJ1-5	TGTGCCAGCAGCTTAAGGGGGACTCAGCCCCAGCATTTT	CASSLRGTQPQHF
TRBV5-1	few	TRBD1	TRBJ1-3	TGCGCCAGCAGCGACGGGACAGGGGGCCGCTCTGGAAACACCATATATTTT	CASSDGTGGRSGNTIYF
TRBV12-3/TRBV12-4	NA	NA	TRBJ1-1	TGTGCCAGCAGACGCCGTGGACGGAGGAACACTGAAGCTTTCTTT	CASRRRGRRNTEAFF
TRBV5-4	many	TRBD1	TRBJ2-1	TGTGCCAGCAGCACGACAGGGAGGCAGTTCTTC	CASSTTGRQFF
TRBV6-2/TRBV6-3	NA	TRBD1	TRBJ2-4	TGTGCCAGCAGCTCCGGGACAGGGTGGCAAAACATTCAGTACTTC	CASSSGTGWQNIQYF
TRBV5-6	few	NA	TRBJ2-5	TGTGCCAGCAGCTCACTACGCATAAGGGGCGAGACCCAGTACTTC	CASSSLRIRGETQYF
TRBV6-2/TRBV6-3	few	NA	TRBJ2-5	TGTGCCAGCGGAACCGACAGGCCCCAAGAGACCCAGTACTTC	CASGTDRPQETQYF
TRBV12-3/TRBV12-4	NA	NA	TRBJ1-1	TGTGCCAGCAGTTTAGGAGCCTTGAACACTGAAGCTTTCTTT	CASSLGALNTEAFF
TRBV21-1	many	NA	TRBJ2-2	TGTGCCAGCCCCTCTCACCCGGGACAGGGGCCCGGGGAGCTGTTTTTT	CASPSHPGQGPGELFF
TRBV6-5	NA	NA	TRBJ2-3	TGTGCCAGCAGTTACTCGATATCTCCACCAGATACGCAGTATTTT	CASSYSISPPDTQYF
TRBV6-5	few	NA	TRBJ1-3	TGTGCCAGCAGTTACTGGGGGATCTCTGGAAACACCATATATTTT	CASSYWGISGNTIYF
TRBV6-5	NA	NA	TRBJ2-3	TGTGCCAGCAGAAGGGACGTCTCTGATACGCAGTATTTT	CASRRDVSDTQYF